Shown below are 3 T cell receptor beta chains from a single sample sequenced in a study of blood T cell repertoires in COVID-19. Sequenced by immunoSEQ multiplex PCR; TCRdb stores in-frame clones only, minus some. The sample holds roughly 160,000 clones; 65% to 85% are singletons and the top ten take less than 3.5%. Sequencing used peripheral blood. The receptors shown here come from a woman in her fifties or sixties with acute or convalescent COVID-19.

The chain is built from TRBV25-1 and TRBJ2-7, with D possibly being TRBD2 (7 bases). From germline, CDR1 is MGHDK and CDR2 SYGVNS. V shed 5 bases and J shed 3 bases, with 14 bases lying between them. The CDR3 extends over 14 amino acids. As DNA, the CDR3 is TGTGCCAGCAGTAGAGGGGGGGGGCTCTACGAGCAGTACTTC. Encoded protein: CASSRGGGLYEQYF.

V gene TRBV4-3 combines with J gene TRBJ2-5, with 13 bases lining up with TRBD2. The CDR3 loop spans 18 amino acids. Germline-derived CDR1 and CDR2 are LGHNA and YSLEER. V dropped 0 bases and J dropped 4; count of bases not matched to a gene: 8. The CDR3 DNA is TGCGCCAGCAGCCAAGATGCGACTAGCGGGGGGAGGGGAGAGACCCAGTACTTC. It specifies CASSQDATSGGRGETQYF.

Details on this clone: Different DNA sequences within this sample yield the same CDR3. This sequence joins TRBV7-9 and TRBJ2-3; 8 nucleotides agree with TRBD2. Looked up from germline, CDR1 is SEHNR and CDR2 is FQNEAQ (reference sequence). With V trimmed by 5 bases and J by 1 base, 5 bases remained unmatched. The CDR3 contains 15 residues. CDR3 nucleotide sequence: TGTGCCAGCAGCCCCAGCGGGGGCCGCACAGATACGCAGTATTTT. It encodes CASSPSGGRTDTQYF.